The 9 T cell receptor beta chains listed next were all sequenced from one sample in a study of blood T cells in healthy people across ages. A sample-barcoded 5' primer and a J-beta primer mix were used in a second PCR of about 7 to 12 cycles. TCRdb re-called the 5' RACE reads with MiXCR, one entry per CDR3 protein. The sample holds about 1.1 million distinct CDR3 sequences, more than 30% seen once. The sequencing sample was made of blood. Every receptor here comes from a young man in good health.

The rearrangement uses TRBV7-9 and TRBJ2-4; TRBD2 agrees at 9 bases. Matching the DNA end better, TRBJ2-5 makes the J call doubtful. The germline gives CDR1 SEHNR, CDR2 FQNEAQ (reference sequence). The CDR3 is made up of 19 amino acids. DNA for the CDR3: TGTGCCAGCAGCCCACTAGCGGGTCAGCCCCCTAGGAGTAAAGAGACCCAGTACTTC. Residues: CASSPLAGQPPRSKETQYF.

In its sample, this clonotype was seen a few times. The chain combines TRBV6-5 with TRBJ1-5; D might be TRBD1 (6 bases). CDR1 is MNHEY and CDR2 is SVGAGI in the germline V gene. This CDR3 region has 16 residues. Trimming took off 9 bases at V and 5 bases at J, with 23 bases between the two ends. The CDR3 coding sequence is TGTGCCAGTCAGAGCACAGGGTTCTCATACCATCAGCCCCAGCATTTT. Translated, it gives CASQSTGFSYHQPQHF.

The chain combines TRBV4-1 with TRBJ2-1, with a possible D match to TRBD1 (5 bases). The DNA end favors TRBJ2-7, so the J call may be wrong. CDR1 is MGHRA and CDR2 is YSYEKL in the germline V gene. The CDR3 is 16 residues long. CDR3 residues: CASSQEPGSRAYEQYF. Written as DNA, the CDR3 is TGCGCCAGCAGCCAAGAGCCGGGTTCCAGGGCCTACGAGCAGTACTTC.

This clonotype was counted many times. The V call is TRBV20-1, the J call TRBJ2-1; D may be TRBD2 (6 bases). The DNA end is more similar to TRBJ2-7, so the J call may be wrong. The germline V gene has CDR1 DFQATT and CDR2 SNEGSKA (reference sequence). This CDR3 comprises 15 residues. The CDR3 region has the DNA TGCAGTGCTCTAGATGCGGGGAAGGGCTACAATGAGCAGTACTTC. It yields the protein CSALDAGKGYNEQYF.

CDR3 DNA sequence: TGTGCCAGCCGCGGACAGGGGTGGTACAATGAGCAGTACTTC. Encoded protein: CASRGQGWYNEQYF. This chain uses TRBV7-2 with TRBJ2-7; 9 bases agree with TRBD1. CDR1 and CDR2 from the germline V gene are SGHTA and FQGNSA. The CDR3 totals 14 residues. V lost 8 bases and J lost 7; bases outside the gene matches: 12.

The rearrangement joins TRBV20-1 to TRBJ1-1, with D tentatively TRBD1 (5 bases). Looked up from germline, CDR1 is DFQATT and CDR2 is SNEGSKA (reference sequence). This CDR3 is 11 amino acids long. Deletions cut 4 bases from V and 6 bases from J, with 9 bases between. For the CDR3, the DNA is TGCAGTGCTACAGGGTCGGCTGAAGCTTTCTTT. Translating gives CSATGSAEAFF.

This clonotype was counted only a few times. The chain is built from TRBV4-3 and TRBJ1-5; tentatively, D is TRBD1 (5 bases). Germline CDR1 and CDR2: LGHNA and YSLEER. This CDR3 has 16 amino acids. Trimming removed 0 bases at V and 3 bases at J, with 12 bases between. The CDR3 DNA reads as TGCGCCAGCAGCCAAGATACAGGAGGGGCCAATCAGCCCCAGCATTTT. It codes for CASSQDTGGANQPQHF.

This clonotype has a handful of counts. The J gene is TRBJ2-5, the V gene TRBV12-5, with D unresolved. V lost 4 bases and J 1 base, leaving 4 bases between the germline ends. Germline V gene sequence: CDR1 LGHNT, CDR2 FRNRAP. CDR3 length: 12 residues. The CDR3 is CASGSVQETQYF. The CDR3 DNA reads TGTGCTAGTGGTTCGGTCCAAGAGACCCAGTACTTC.

The V call is TRBV6-2 or TRBV6-3, the J call TRBJ1-2, with a possible D match to TRBD1 (5 bases). The V gene's germline CDR1 is MNHEY and CDR2 SVGEGT. The germline V and J ends were trimmed by 7 bases and 0 bases, with 12 bases remaining between them. The CDR3 spans 14 residues. CDR3 sequence (DNA): TGTGCCAGCACCGACAGCCTATCTAACTATGGCTACACCTTC. Translating gives CASTDSLSNYGYTF.